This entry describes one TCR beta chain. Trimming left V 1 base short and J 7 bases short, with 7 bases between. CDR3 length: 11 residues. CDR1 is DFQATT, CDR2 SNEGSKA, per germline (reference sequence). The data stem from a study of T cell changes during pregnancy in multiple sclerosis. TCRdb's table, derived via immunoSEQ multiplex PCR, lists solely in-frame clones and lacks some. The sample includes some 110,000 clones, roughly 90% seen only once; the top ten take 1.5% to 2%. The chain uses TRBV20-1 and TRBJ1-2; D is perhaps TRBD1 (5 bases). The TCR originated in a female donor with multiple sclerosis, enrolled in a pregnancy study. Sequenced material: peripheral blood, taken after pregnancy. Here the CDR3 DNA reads TGCAGTGCTAGAGTCGGGGGTGGCTACACCTTC. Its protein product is CSARVGGGYTF.